A selection of T cell receptor beta chains follows, all from one sample in a study of blood T cell repertoires in COVID-19. Profiling relied on immunoSEQ multiplex PCR, and the TCRdb table lists in-frame clones only, not all of them. The table includes more than 95,000 clones, approximately 86% detected once. The sequencing input was peripheral blood. All receptors derive from a human donor in a cohort sampled during active COVID-19. The CDR3 runs from the conserved cysteine through the conserved F or W. The D gene is left open where the match is weak. Clone sizes are given selectively: once, few, many, or a class where the clone is expanded.

v_call	clone_size	d_call	j_call	cdr3_nt	cdr3_aa
TRBV11-3	-	TRBD2	TRBJ2-3	TGTGCCAGCAGCTTGGGACTAGCGGGAGGGTCTGCAGATACGCAGTATTTT	CASSLGLAGGSADTQYF
TRBV19	-	TRBD1	TRBJ2-4	TGTGCCAGTAGTATACGGACAGGGGCGAGGGGGCTAGCCAAAAACATTCAGTACTTC	CASSIRTGARGLAKNIQYF
TRBV3-1/TRBV3-2	-	-	TRBJ1-2	TGTGCCAGCAGCCGAAGGGGAAAGACGGTCCCCCGGTTCTATGGCTACACCTTC	CASSRRGKTVPRFYGYTF
TRBV19	-	TRBD1	TRBJ2-6	TGTGCCAGTAGTGTGAGACAGGGGCTATACGGGGCCAACGTCCTGACTTTC	CASSVRQGLYGANVLTF
TRBV11-3	-	TRBD2	TRBJ2-7	TGTGCCAGCAGTTCCGGACTAGCGGGAGCCTACGAGCAGTACTTC	CASSSGLAGAYEQYF
TRBV29-1	-	TRBD2	TRBJ2-1	TGCAGCGTTCTTCCCGGCGGGAGGGTTTACGGTGAGCAGTTCTTC	CSVLPGGRVYGEQFF
TRBV7-8	-	-	TRBJ2-5	TGTGCCAGCAGCTACCGGGAGACCCAGTACTTC	CASSYRETQYF
TRBV20-1	few	TRBD1	TRBJ1-6	TGCAGTGCTAGTAGTTCGACAGGGGGCGTCTGGAATTCACCCCTCCACTTT	CSASSSTGGVWNSPLHF
TRBV19	-	-	TRBJ2-5	TGTGCCAGTAGTATGTACGACCCCAAACGAGGGACCCAGTACTTC	CASSMYDPKRGTQYF
TRBV7-6	-	TRBD1	TRBJ2-2	TGTGCCAGCAGACCCGGGACAGCGAGGACCGGGGAGCTGTTTTTT	CASRPGTARTGELFF
TRBV9	-	TRBD2	TRBJ2-1	TGTGCCAGCAGCGTAACGGCGGGGGGGTTAAGAGAGCAGTTCTTC	CASSVTAGGLREQFF
TRBV5-1	-	-	TRBJ2-6	TGCGCCAGCAGCAGGACTGCGGCCAACGTCCTGACTTTC	CASSRTAANVLTF
TRBV3-1/TRBV3-2	-	-	TRBJ2-3	TGTGCCAGCAGCCAAGATAGCGGCCCCACAGATACGCAGTATTTT	CASSQDSGPTDTQYF
TRBV27	-	-	TRBJ2-1	TGTGCCAGCAGTTCTCCCAGCTCCTACAATGAGCAGTTCTTC	CASSSPSSYNEQFF
TRBV6-7	-	-	TRBJ1-2	TGTGCCAGCAGCCCACGAGGGTCTAACTATGGCTACACCTTC	CASSPRGSNYGYTF
TRBV25-1	-	-	TRBJ2-1	TGTGCCAGCAGAATTAGCTCCTACAATGAGCAGTTCTTC	CASRISSYNEQFF
TRBV5-6	-	-	TRBJ2-7	TGTGCCAGCAGCCTACAGGGCGTCCACGAGCAGTACTTC	CASSLQGVHEQYF
TRBV19	many	TRBD1	TRBJ1-2	TGTGCCAGTAGTATTGGACAGGGGGCTTATGGCTACACCTTC	CASSIGQGAYGYTF
TRBV5-6	-	-	TRBJ2-7	TGTGCCAGCAGCCTGTACTCAGGGGGGGAGCAGTACTTC	CASSLYSGGEQYF
TRBV3-1/TRBV3-2	-	TRBD1	TRBJ1-2	TGTGCCAGCAGGCATCGGGACAGGGCTGGCTACACCTTC	CASRHRDRAGYTF
TRBV27	-	TRBD1	TRBJ2-5	TGTGCCGGGTTGGGACAGGGCATACAAGAGACCCAGTACTTC	CAGLGQGIQETQYF
TRBV2	-	-	TRBJ2-7	TGTGCCAGCAGTTCTGAGACCTACGAGCAGTACTTC	CASSSETYEQYF
TRBV27	-	-	TRBJ2-7	TGTGCCAGCAGTTCTTCCTACGAGCAGTACTTC	CASSSSYEQYF
TRBV27	-	-	TRBJ2-1	TGTGCCAGCAGTTTAGGGGGGTGGGGTGAGCAGTTCTTC	CASSLGGWGEQFF
TRBV3-1/TRBV3-2	-	TRBD2	TRBJ2-1	TGTGCCAGCAGCCATGTCATAGCGGGAGGGCCGGCCTACAATGAGCAGTTCTTC	CASSHVIAGGPAYNEQFF
TRBV27	-	TRBD1	TRBJ1-6	TGTGCCAGCAGCAGCGGGGACAGGGCAAATTCACCCCTCCACTTT	CASSSGDRANSPLHF
TRBV4-2	-	TRBD2	TRBJ2-1	TGTGCCAGCAGCCACACTAGCGGAGAGTACAATGAGCAGTTCTTC	CASSHTSGEYNEQFF
TRBV27	-	TRBD2	TRBJ2-1	TGTGCCAGCAGTTTACGTTCCCTAGCGGGGGTGTACAATGAGCAGTTCTTC	CASSLRSLAGVYNEQFF
TRBV5-1	once	-	TRBJ2-1	TGCGCCAGCAGCTTCGGGGGTGCGGGGAATGAGCAGTTCTTC	CASSFGGAGNEQFF
TRBV6-6	-	-	TRBJ1-2	TGTGCCAGCAGTTACGCCCAGGGCCCCCCTAACTATGGCTACACCTTC	CASSYAQGPPNYGYTF
TRBV5-6	-	-	TRBJ2-1	TGTGCCAGCAGCTTGGGGGCAGGGAATGAGCAGTTCTTC	CASSLGAGNEQFF
TRBV12-3/TRBV12-4	few	TRBD1	TRBJ1-2	TGTGCCAGCAGTTCTCAGGGGGCGTATTGCACCTTC	CASSSQGAYCTF
TRBV5-6	-	-	TRBJ1-3	TGTGCCAGCAGCTTCCCCCGGACAGCTGGAAACACCATATATTTT	CASSFPRTAGNTIYF
TRBV27	-	-	TRBJ2-7	TGTGCCAGCGGAGACAGGTGGTACGAGCAGTACTTC	CASGDRWYEQYF
TRBV7-2	-	-	TRBJ2-1	TGTGCCAGCAGCTTAGGACTAGCCTACAATGAGCAGTTCTTC	CASSLGLAYNEQFF
TRBV9	once	TRBD2	TRBJ2-7	TGTGCCAGCTCGTCGGGGGAGGGCCGGGACGAGCAGTACTTC	CASSSGEGRDEQYF
TRBV5-1	once	-	TRBJ2-7	TGCGCCAGCAGCTTTACGGGACTCACCATCGAGCAGTACTTC	CASSFTGLTIEQYF
TRBV18	few	-	TRBJ1-1	TGTGCCAGCTCACCACTCTTACAGATTGAAGCTTTCTTT	CASSPLLQIEAFF
TRBV13	-	-	TRBJ1-6	TGTGCCAGCAGCTTAAACAGGGCTTATAATTCACCCCTCCACTTT	CASSLNRAYNSPLHF
TRBV6-5	-	-	TRBJ2-5	TGTGCCAGCCAGGGCTTACAAGAGACCCAGTACTTC	CASQGLQETQYF
TRBV6-5	-	-	TRBJ1-1	TGTGCCAGCAGTTACCTCTCCACAGGGCTCCCCTTCTCCTTT	CASSYLSTGLPFSF
TRBV6-1	-	TRBD1	TRBJ1-5	TGTGCCAGCAGTGACCACCCGGGACAGGGTTCTCATCAGCCCCAGCATTTT	CASSDHPGQGSHQPQHF
TRBV9	-	TRBD2	TRBJ2-2	TGTGCCAGCAGCCCGCCGACTAGCGGGATTGTCACCGGGGAGCTGTTTTTT	CASSPPTSGIVTGELFF
TRBV6-1	-	-	TRBJ1-5	TGTGCCAGCAGTGAATCGAACGGGGTCCCCAATCAGCCCCAGCATTTT	CASSESNGVPNQPQHF
TRBV6-2/TRBV6-3	once	TRBD1	TRBJ1-1	TGTGCCAGCAGTTACGCGGGACAGTTGAACACTGAAGCTTTCTTT	CASSYAGQLNTEAFF
TRBV9	-	-	TRBJ1-3	TGTGCCAGCAGCTCACAGCTCTCTGGAAACACCATATATTTT	CASSSQLSGNTIYF
TRBV5-4	-	-	TRBJ2-2	TGTGCCAGCAGCTTGCCCCGGGGGAGCGGGGAGCTGTTTTTT	CASSLPRGSGELFF
TRBV19	-	TRBD1	TRBJ2-7	TGTGCCAGTAGTATCCGGGGACAGGGACCCTACGAGCAGTACTTC	CASSIRGQGPYEQYF
TRBV5-5	-	-	TRBJ1-5	TGTGCCAGCAGCTCAGGGAATCAGCCCCAGCATTTT	CASSSGNQPQHF
TRBV5-1	-	TRBD1	TRBJ1-4	TGCGCCAGCAGCTTGGGGTTCGGGACAGGGGGCTTCGCAACTAATGAAAAACTGTTTTTT	CASSLGFGTGGFATNEKLFF